This T cell receptor (beta chain) was sequenced for a study of T cells in Graves' hyperthyroidism and ophthalmopathy. Germline CDR1 ENHRY, CDR2 SYGVKD. Trimming stripped 9 bases from V and 1 base from J, with 13 bases between. There are 14 residues in the CDR3. Authors of the study amplified TCR beta CDR3 regions from RNA transcripts. The HTBI primer set drove a first-round RT-PCR of the TCR CDR3. TCRdb re-analysed the multiplex PCR reads in MiXCR, keeping a single row per CDR3 protein. The sample has approximately 430,000 distinct CDR3 sequences; 15% to 18% are singletons. This clonotype originated in a woman younger than 30 with Graves' hyperthyroidism. The sequenced sample was blood. This sequence joins TRBV10-3 and TRBJ2-1, with D possibly matching TRBD1 (6 bases). Here the CDR3 reads CAMADRRSYNEQFF. The CDR3 coding sequence is TGTGCCATGGCAGACAGGCGTTCCTACAATGAGCAGTTCTTC.